The 28 T cell receptor beta chains listed next were all sequenced from one sample in a study of neoadjuvant anti-PD-1 for oral cavity cancer. Time point given: after neoadjuvant nivolumab, at surgical resection. The assay was immunoSEQ multiplex PCR, and TCRdb's table has in-frame clones only and misses some. There are 9,800 or so clones in the sample; 61% occur only once, and 4.4% lies in the top ten. The sequenced sample was PBMCs, obtained after nivolumab (anti-PD-1) treatment. These receptors were obtained from a person aged 40-85 years with oral cavity squamous cell carcinoma.

The V call is TRBV5-1, the J call TRBJ2-7; no clear D gene. The CDR3 runs 14 residues. The V gene's germline CDR1 is SGHRS and CDR2 YFSETQ. V lost 0 bases and J lost 6, with 13 bases in between. Written as DNA, the CDR3 is TGCGCCAGCAGCTTGGATGGGGTTCCGCGCGAGCAGTACTTC. Translated: CASSLDGVPREQYF.

The chain has TRBV6-5 and TRBJ2-5; D uncertain. CDR3 length equals 14 residues. Trimming stripped 11 bases from V and 5 bases from J, with 21 bases between. Germline V gene data show CDR1 as MNHEY and CDR2 as SVGAGI. The DNA for the CDR3 is TGTGCCTCCCGAGGCCTACCCAGCTTGGAGACCCAGTACTTC. Translation: CASRGLPSLETQYF.

The V call is TRBV5-6, the J call TRBJ2-5, with 9 bases identical to TRBD1. J lost 7 bases, V lost 4 bases, and 8 bases had no gene match. The CDR3 is 14 amino acids. Germline V gene sequence: CDR1 SGHDT, CDR2 YYEEEE. The CDR3 DNA is TGTGCCAGCAGCCTCCGGGACAGGGAGTGGACCCAGTACTTC. Translated, it gives CASSLRDREWTQYF.

The V gene is TRBV6-1, the J gene TRBJ2-1; 8 bases align to TRBD2. The trim removed 0 bases at V and 4 bases at J, leaving 5 bases unmatched. Germline CDR1 MNHNS, CDR2 SASEGT. The CDR3 sequence is 16 residues long. The CDR3 DNA follows: TGTGCCAGCAGTGAAGCGAATAGCGGGGTGTACAATGAGCAGTTCTTC. Translating gives CASSEANSGVYNEQFF.

This chain connects TRBV11-3 to TRBJ2-1; no clear D. CDR3 size: 14 residues. V was pared by 5 bases and J by 5 bases, with 13 bases between. Germline assignment: CDR1 SGHNT and CDR2 YENEEA. CDR3 region: CASSANGANNEQFF. The CDR3 DNA reads TGTGCCAGCAGCGCCAACGGAGCCAACAATGAGCAGTTCTTC. Supplemented by reference TRBV11-3 and TRBJ2-1, the full variable domain reads EAGVVQSPRYKIIEKKQPVAFWCNPISGHNTLYWYLQNLGQGPELLIRYENEEAVDDSQLPKDRFSAERLKGVDSTLKIQPAELGDSAVYLCASSANGANNEQFFGPGTRLTVL.

This rearrangement joins TRBV6-5 to TRBJ1-1, with a weak D call TRBD1 (6 bases). V was trimmed by 6 bases and J by 8 bases, leaving 19 bases between them. The CDR3 sequence is 14 residues long. Germline values: CDR1 MNHEY, CDR2 SVGAGI. Written as DNA, the CDR3 is TGTGCCAGCAGGTCGAGCGGGGGCGGAAGGGAAGCTTTCTTT. This codes for CASRSSGGGREAFF.

This rearrangement joins TRBV19 to TRBJ1-1, with D unresolved. CDR1 and CDR2 from the germline V gene are LNHDA and SQIVND (reference sequence). There are 14 residues in the CDR3. Trimming took off 5 bases at V and 2 bases at J, with 12 bases between the two ends. The CDR3 spells CASSHRSDNTEAFF. CDR3 in DNA: TGTGCCAGTAGTCATAGGAGTGATAACACTGAAGCTTTCTTT.

V is TRBV13 and J is TRBJ2-3; D could derive from TRBD1 or TRBD2 (6 bases each). The CDR3 has 16 amino acids. Germline-derived CDR1 and CDR2 are PRHDT and FYEKMQ (reference sequence). V lost 5 bases and J lost 0, with 15 bases in between. The DNA of the CDR3 is TGTGCCAGCAGCGCTGCCCGGGGGCTTAGCACAGATACGCAGTATTTT. This gives the protein CASSAARGLSTDTQYF.

The chain uses TRBV9 and TRBJ2-1; 7 nucleotides line up with TRBD2. The CDR3 contains 15 residues. Losses at the gene ends were 2 bases for V and 4 bases for J; bases not matched to a gene: 6. CDR1 SGDLS and CDR2 YYNGEE come from the germline V gene. Here the CDR3 DNA reads TGTGCCAGCAGCGTTACACTAGCGACATACAATGAGCAGTTCTTC. As protein: CASSVTLATYNEQFF.

The rearrangement joins TRBV12-1 to TRBJ2-7; TRBD2 is taken as the D call from the table, unchecked against the DNA. TRBV12-1 is flagged as a pseudogene. CDR3 size: 13 residues. CDR3 residues: CASSPRLANEQYF. The CDR3 DNA reads as TGTGCCAGCAGCCCCAGACTAGCAAACGAGCAGTACTTC.

With regard to this clone: An end of the junction differs from the germline gene, which may be a read error. The rearrangement uses TRBV28 and TRBJ2-1, with TRBD2 as a possible D gene (6 bases). This CDR3 has 15 residues. Germline CDR1 reads MDHEN; CDR2 reads SYDVKM. The CDR3 nucleotides are TGTGCCAGCAGTTTCAGACTAGGTACATACAGTGAGCAGTTCTTC. Its translation is CASSFRLGTYSEQFF. The full variable domain, in which reference TRBV28 and TRBJ2-1 provide the parts outside the CDR3, is DVKVTQSSRYLVKRTGEKVFLECVQDMDHENMFWYRQDPGLGLRLIYFSYDVKMKEKGDIPEGYSVSREKKERFSLILESASTNQTSMYLCASSFRLGTYSEQFFGPGTRLTVL.

The chain is built from TRBV6-4 and TRBJ1-1, with 8 positions matching TRBD1. The ends lost 7 bases at V and 1 base at J; junction bases unmatched: 5. Germline V gene sequence: CDR1 MRHNA, CDR2 SNTAGT. The CDR3 runs 14 residues. The CDR3 DNA sequence: TGTGCCAGCAAATCCGGGACAGGGAACACTGAAGCTTTCTTT. As protein: CASKSGTGNTEAFF.

This rearrangement joins TRBV5-1 to TRBJ2-3; TRBD2 matches at 11 bases. The V and J ends lost 4 bases and 0 bases, in that order; junction bases with no gene match: 4. The CDR3 spans 16 residues. Per the germline V gene, CDR1 is SGHRS and CDR2 is YFSETQ. For the CDR3, the DNA is TGCGCCAGCAGCCCCGGACTAGCGGGTAGCACAGATACGCAGTATTTT. Protein sequence: CASSPGLAGSTDTQYF.

The rearrangement uses TRBV2 and TRBJ1-1; a weak D match, TRBD1 (5 bases). The germline gives CDR1 SNHLY, CDR2 FYNNEI. V was pared by 5 bases and J by 5 bases, with 21 bases between. This CDR3 contains 16 residues. CDR3 region: CASSPPVGRGVTEAFF. The CDR3 nucleotides are TGTGCCAGCAGTCCTCCTGTGGGAAGGGGTGTAACTGAAGCTTTCTTT.

This chain joins TRBV2 and TRBJ1-5, with D perhaps matching TRBD1 (6 bases). This CDR3 is 20 amino acids long. Germline values: CDR1 SNHLY, CDR2 FYNNEI. V was trimmed by 5 bases and J by 0 bases, leaving 26 bases between them. The CDR3 bases are TGTGCCAGCAGTCGGGCGCTTCAAGACAGGTGGGGGATTAGCAATCAGCCCCAGCATTTT. Its translation: CASSRALQDRWGISNQPQHF.

CDR3 in DNA: TGTGCCAGCAGTATGGGGCGGTCCACAGATACGCAGTATTTT. It translates to CASSMGRSTDTQYF. The V call is TRBV6-4, the J call TRBJ2-3; D is possibly TRBD1 (5 bases). The V and J ends lost 5 bases and 2 bases respectively, with 11 bases between them. The CDR3 is made up of 14 amino acids. The germline CDR1 and CDR2 sequences are MRHNA and SNTAGT.

The V and J genes are TRBV10-3 and TRBJ2-1, with TRBD2 matching 13 bases. The CDR3 runs 15 residues. Germline trimming cut 9 bases from V and 9 bases from J; bases unmatched to any gene: 11. Per germline, CDR1 ENHRY and CDR2 SYGVKD. CDR3 coding DNA: TGTGCCATAAGGACTAGCGGGAGTTCCGCTAGTGAGCAGTTCTTC. Its protein product is CAIRTSGSSASEQFF.

This clone has a single count. The rearrangement links TRBV6-6 to TRBJ1-2; no clear D gene. The CDR3 totals 11 residues. V lost 7 bases and J lost 4, with 7 bases in between. The germline V gene has CDR1 MNHNY and CDR2 SVGAGI (reference sequence). The CDR3 spells CASIGTYGYTF. The DNA of the CDR3 is TGTGCCAGCATCGGCACCTATGGCTACACCTTC.

The chain joins TRBV12-5 to TRBJ2-7; no clear D gene. Germline V gives CDR1 LGHNT, CDR2 FRNRAP. V was shortened by 7 bases and J by 4 bases, with 17 bases between the two germline ends. The CDR3 spans 14 residues. This CDR3 is CASVRADKQYEQYF. The CDR3 nucleotides read TGTGCTAGTGTTAGGGCAGACAAACAATACGAGCAGTACTTC.

The rearrangement links TRBV11-3 to TRBJ2-1; D is uncertain. The CDR3 extends over 12 amino acids. Trimming left V 5 bases short and J 5 bases short, with 7 bases between. CDR1 SGHNT and CDR2 YENEEA come from the germline V gene. CDR3 protein: CASSRQNNEQFF. CDR3 bases: TGTGCCAGCAGCCGTCAAAACAATGAGCAGTTCTTC.

The chain uses TRBV1 and TRBJ1-4. TRBV1 is listed as a pseudogene. This CDR3 is 15 amino acids long. CDR3 sequence reads: CTSSQSPGREEKLFF. CDR3 nucleotides: TGCACCAGCAGCCAATCTCCAGGGAGAGAGGAAAAACTGTTTTTT.

The rearrangement uses TRBV19 and TRBJ2-1; D is uncertain. The CDR3 length is 17 residues. Germline CDR1 and CDR2: LNHDA and SQIVND (reference sequence). Trimming shortened V by 4 bases and J by 3 bases, and 19 bases separated the two germline ends. As DNA, the CDR3 is TGTGCCAGTAGTACCCGGACGGCGGCCCGGCTCTACAATGAGCAGTTCTTC. Protein sequence: CASSTRTAARLYNEQFF.

The chain uses TRBV30 and TRBJ2-1, with TRBD2 matching over 7 bases. The CDR3 spans 14 residues. V trimming: 8 bases; J trimming: 3 bases; junction bases outside the gene matches: 10. Germline V gene sequence: CDR1 GTSNPN, CDR2 SVGIG (reference sequence). CDR3 coding DNA: TGTGCCCGGGGCCGGGACTACAACTACAATGAGCAGTTCTTC. It translates to CARGRDYNYNEQFF.

The rearrangement uses TRBV5-5 and TRBJ1-2; unclear D gene. The CDR3 sequence is 13 residues long. Germline CDR1 is SGHKS and CDR2 is YYEKEE (reference sequence). V was clipped by 4 bases and J by 4 bases, with 11 bases between them. CDR3 DNA sequence: TGTGCCAGCAGCCCTGACTCCCTCTATGGCTACACCTTC. Its translation: CASSPDSLYGYTF.

The chain is built from TRBV7-2 and TRBJ2-7; D ambiguous. Germline CDR1 and CDR2: SGHTA and FQGNSA. V lost 5 bases, J lost 2 bases, and 10 bases lay in between. The CDR3 spans 13 residues. CDR3 sequence: CASSLADAYEQYF. The CDR3 DNA reads TGTGCCAGCAGCCTTGCAGATGCCTACGAGCAGTACTTC.

The CDR3, as DNA: TGTGCCAGTAGCGAGGGACAGGGGGCCCCTGAAGCTTTCTTT. This gives the protein CASSEGQGAPEAFF. The chain employs TRBV19 and TRBJ1-1; 12 bases are a match to TRBD1. CDR1 is LNHDA and CDR2 is SQIVND in the germline V gene (reference sequence). This CDR3 is built from 14 residues. V trimming: 6 bases; J trimming: 6 bases; junction bases outside the gene matches: 5.

This clone was counted between two and nine times. The chain employs TRBV7-8 and TRBJ1-5; D remains unclear. The germline V gene encodes CDR1 SGHVS and CDR2 FQNEAQ. Between the trimmed V and J ends, which lost 2 bases and 1 base, there was a span of 9 bases. The CDR3 is made up of 15 amino acids. The chain's CDR3 is CASSLRQNSNQPQHF. CDR3 DNA sequence: TGTGCCAGCAGCTTACGTCAGAACAGCAATCAGCCCCAGCATTTT.

This clone was found a few times. This chain uses TRBV6-1 with TRBJ1-5; D uncertain. CDR3 size: 14 residues. Trimming removed 0 bases from V and 3 bases from J, with 6 bases in between. Germline values: CDR1 MNHNS, CDR2 SASEGT. This chain's CDR3 is CASSEAGYNQPQHF. CDR3 DNA sequence: TGTGCCAGCAGTGAAGCCGGCTACAATCAGCCCCAGCATTTT.